Shown below are 20 T cell receptor gamma chains from a single sample sequenced in a study of intestinal T cells in coeliac disease. Each case's genomic DNA was extracted from ten roughly 5.5-µm formalin-fixed paraffin-embedded scrolls. The TRG library came from 150 to 200 ng of biopsy DNA amplified with LymphoTrack primers. TCRdb re-called the multiplex PCR reads using CATT. This sample has about 950 gamma-chain clones, with 40% to 55% found just once. The source material was a duodenal biopsy. The origin of the receptors is a human donor who served as a control with a normal duodenal biopsy, not a healthy volunteer.

The chain uses TRGV2 and TRGJP1. This CDR3 comprises 14 residues. Looked up from germline, CDR1 is EGSNGY and CDR2 is YDSYNSKV. The V and J ends lost 5 bases and 9 bases, in that order; junction bases with no gene match: 12. Written as DNA, the CDR3 is TGTGCCACCTGGGGACGGGCGGGACGTTGGTTCAAGATATTT. It is translated as CATWGRAGRWFKIF.

This clone is deemed large. The genes are TRGV10 and TRGJP1. TRGV10 is noted as an ORF with a role that remains uncertain. V shed 8 bases and J 3 bases; nucleotides not matched to a gene: 4. The CDR3 is made up of 13 amino acids. Written as DNA, the CDR3 is TGTGCTGCGTGGGGCCCCACTGGTTGGTTCAAGATATTT. Its protein is CAAWGPTGWFKIF.

By share, this clone counts as large. The V call is TRGV11, the J call TRGJ1 or TRGJ2. TRGV11 is recorded as an ORF, its role being uncertain. Trimming cost V 11 bases and J 3 bases; bases outside gene matches: 16. This CDR3 comprises 15 residues. The CDR3 here is CACSPLLPLYYKKLF. DNA for the CDR3: TGTGCCTGCTCACCTCTTCTCCCCCTTTATTATAAGAAACTCTTT.

This clone was counted between two and nine times. This may come from a read error, since a much larger clone is one base off. The sample contains more than one DNA sequence encoding this CDR3. The chain is built from TRGV8 and TRGJP2. CDR1 VENAVY and CDR2 YDSYNSRV come from the germline V gene. This CDR3 region has 14 residues. After removal of 3 bases from V and 5 bases from J, the junction contained 6 bases not matched to a gene. This CDR3 reads CATWDRGSDWIKTF. The DNA of the CDR3 is TGTGCCACCTGGGATCGAGGCAGTGATTGGATCAAGACGTTT.

The genes are TRGV8 and TRGJP1. J was trimmed by 3 bases and V by 4 bases; bases with no gene match: 14. Germline V gene data show CDR1 as VENAVY and CDR2 as YDSYNSRV. The CDR3 is 17 residues long. The DNA for the CDR3 is TGTGCCACCTGGGACTCCGGTAGGGATGCCACTGGTTGGTTCAAGATATTT. It yields the protein CATWDSGRDATGWFKIF.

This chain uses TRGV2 with TRGJP1. The CDR3 is 17 residues long. The V segment lost 0 bases and the J segment 4 bases; nucleotides outside the gene matches: 11. Germline V gene sequence: CDR1 EGSNGY, CDR2 YDSYNSKV. Here the CDR3 reads CATWDGQFKITGWFKIF. The CDR3 nucleotides read TGTGCCACCTGGGACGGGCAGTTTAAAATCACTGGTTGGTTCAAGATATTT.

In nucleotides, the CDR3 is TGTGCCTTCGTGGGAGGGCATTATAAGAAACTCTTT. It encodes CAFVGGHYKKLF. This chain links TRGV9 with TRGJ1 or TRGJ2. The CDR3 sequence is 12 residues long. J was trimmed by 5 bases and V by 10 bases; bases with no gene match: 11. Germline V lookup: CDR1 GITISATS, CDR2 ISYDGTV (reference sequence).

This clone was seen more than once but under ten times. The rearrangement joins TRGV8 to TRGJP2. The germline V gene has CDR1 VENAVY and CDR2 YDSYNSRV. The CDR3 length is 15 residues. DNA for the CDR3: TGTGCACCTGGGATATGGTTAGGATGTGATTGGATCAAGACGTTT. Translating gives CAPGIWLGCDWIKTF.

The chain recombines TRGV5P with TRGJ1 or TRGJ2. TRGV5P is annotated as a pseudogene. This CDR3 spans 12 amino acids. The CDR3 nucleotides read TGTGCCACCTGGGGCAGGCCTAGGGAGAAACTCTTT. This sequence encodes CATWGRPREKLF.

This clone is labeled as hyperexpanded. This sample also contains other DNA sequences that code for the same CDR3. This chain links TRGV3 with TRGJP1. This CDR3 region has 12 residues. The germline CDR1 and CDR2 sequences are VTNTFY and YDVSTARD (reference sequence). V shed 10 bases, J shed 12 bases, and the junction held 14 bases outside the gene matches. Here the CDR3 reads CATPGAGRFKIF. The CDR3 DNA follows: TGTGCCACTCCTGGGGCGGGAAGGTTCAAGATATTT.

Judged by abundance, this clone is large. The sample has other DNA sequences that encode this CDR3 too. This chain uses TRGV10 with TRGJ1 or TRGJ2. Being an ORF, TRGV10 has a function that is uncertain. V gave up 8 bases and J gave up 0 bases; unmatched junction bases: 11. This CDR3 comprises 15 residues. This CDR3 is CAAWDLGLNYYKKLF. CDR3 DNA sequence: TGTGCTGCGTGGGATTTGGGGTTGAATTATTATAAGAAACTCTTT.

This clone was seen only a few times. The translation of this DNA and the TCRdb protein of a much larger clone differ at residue 5, probably owing to a read error; the protein shown here is translated from the DNA. The rearrangement uses TRGV3 and TRGJ1 or TRGJ2. With V trimmed by 5 bases and J by 10 bases, 8 bases remained unmatched. The CDR3 sequence is 11 residues long. Germline values: CDR1 VTNTFY, CDR2 YDVSTARD (reference sequence). The CDR3 coding sequence is TGTGCCACCTGGGGCAGCCCAAAGAAACTCTTT. The encoded protein is CATWGSPKKLF.

In this sample, this clone turned up a few times. The TCRdb record carries a much larger clone's protein, which differs from this DNA's translation at residue 4; a read error is the likely cause, and the protein listed here is the DNA translation. This rearrangement joins TRGV9 to TRGJ1 or TRGJ2. Looked up from germline, CDR1 is GITISATS and CDR2 is ISYDGTV (reference sequence). This CDR3 is 15 amino acids long. CDR3 amino acids: CALREVQLPYYKKLF. DNA for the CDR3: TGTGCCTTGCGGGAGGTGCAGCTCCCATATTATAAGAAACTCTTT.

The chain links TRGV2 to TRGJP2. Germline V gene data show CDR1 as EGSNGY and CDR2 as YDSYNSKV. This CDR3 comprises 16 residues. Trimming cost V 1 base and J 4 bases; bases outside gene matches: 9. As DNA, the CDR3 is TGTGCCACCTGGGACGGTCTACCGGTTAGTGATTGGATCAAGACGTTT. The encoded protein is CATWDGLPVSDWIKTF.

The chain links TRGV8 to TRGJP1. Germline-derived CDR1 and CDR2 are VENAVY and YDSYNSRV. This CDR3 contains 17 residues. In nucleotides, the CDR3 is TGTGCACCTGGGATAACCCTCGAGGATACCACTGGTTGGTTCAAGATATTT. Translated, it gives CAPGITLEDTTGWFKIF.

There are a few counts of this clone. The protein TCRdb gives is from a much larger clone and does not agree with this DNA's translation at residue 9, likely a read error; the protein shown here comes from the DNA. The J gene is TRGJP1, the V gene TRGV3. The CDR3 totals 15 residues. J lost 6 bases, V lost 0 bases, and 7 bases had no gene match. Looked up from germline, CDR1 is VTNTFY and CDR2 is YDVSTARD (reference sequence). The DNA for the CDR3 is TGTGCCACCTGGGACAGGCCGGGCGCTGGTTGGTTCAAGATATTT. Translating it yields CATWDRPGAGWFKIF.

DNA for the CDR3: TGTGCCGACCTGGGACGGGATAACCTTTATTATAAGAAACTCTTT. It encodes CADLGRDNLYYKKLF. The rearrangement links TRGV2 to TRGJ1 or TRGJ2. Trimming cost V 12 bases and J 3 bases; bases outside gene matches: 20. The CDR3 extends over 15 amino acids. CDR1 and CDR2 (germline): EGSNGY, YDSYNSKV.

The V and J genes are TRGV2 and TRGJ1 or TRGJ2. V dropped 10 bases and J dropped 12; count of bases not matched to a gene: 12. Per germline, CDR1 EGSNGY and CDR2 YDSYNSKV. This CDR3 is 10 amino acids long. Here the CDR3 reads CATGTAGKLF. The CDR3 DNA reads TGTGCCACTGGGACGGCGGGGAAACTCTTT.

The rearrangement joins TRGV3 to TRGJ1 or TRGJ2. The V gene end was trimmed by 2 bases and the J gene end by 4 bases; junction bases not matched to a gene: 14. There are 16 residues in the CDR3. The V gene's germline CDR1 is VTNTFY and CDR2 YDVSTARD (reference sequence). The CDR3 DNA follows: TGTGCCACCTGGGACAAGGCGAGGGTTTGGTATTATAAGAAACTCTTT. Its protein is CATWDKARVWYYKKLF.

V is TRGV9 and J is TRGJP1. With 10 bases clipped from V and 3 bases from J, the junction kept 20 bases outside the gene matches. The germline CDR1 and CDR2 sequences are GITISATS and ISYDGTV (reference sequence). The length of the CDR3 is 17 residues. The CDR3 bases are TGTGCCTTTGTGGGAGGTGCTGACAGGTCCACTGGTTGGTTCAAGATATTT. Its translation is CAFVGGADRSTGWFKIF.